This T cell receptor (beta chain) emerged from a study of CD8 T cells in ankylosing spondylitis. Study findings and constraints: A motif of 8 or 9 highly homologous TCR beta variants was seen as apparently characteristic of ankylosing spondylitis blood. Matched synovial fluid from ankylosing spondylitis patients was reported to be enriched for disease-linked clones. Both synovial fluid and blood in reactive arthritis had previously been reported to carry some motif variants.

TCRdb fed the 5' RACE reads into MiXCR, producing one record per CDR3 protein. The sample contains around 770,000 distinct CDR3 sequences, 10% to 15% of which appear only once. This clonotype was seen a few times. Its antigen is still unknown. The sample comprised blood, either unsorted or a sorted T cell fraction (not recorded which). This clonotype originated in a male donor with ankylosing spondylitis.

In DNA form, the CDR3 reads TGTGCCAGCAGCCGACAGGGAGGGAGGAGCAATCAGCCCCAGCATTTT. Translating gives CASSRQGGRSNQPQHF. The chain couples TRBV7-2 to TRBJ1-5, with 7 bases lining up with TRBD1. CDR3 length equals 16 residues. With V trimmed by 5 bases and J by 1 base, 8 bases remained unmatched. Germline V gene data show CDR1 as SGHTA and CDR2 as FQGNSA.